The entry below gives a single T cell receptor beta chain sequence along with its context. Molecular barcoding with unique molecular identifiers was used for the TCRbeta library. In TCRdb, the PCR reads were re-called with MiXCR into one record per CDR3 protein. This sample has about 360,000 distinct CDR3 sequences; about 14% occur once, and the top ten carry 4.3%. The sample belongs to a study of T-cell reconstitution after alpha-beta-depleted transplantation in children. The CDR3 has 14 residues. V lost 4 bases and J 3 bases, leaving 12 bases between the germline ends. CDR1 is LGHNA and CDR2 is YSLEER in the germline V gene.

The source material was PBMCs, sampled from the stem cell graft. The chain is built from TRBV4-3 and TRBJ1-1; D ambiguous. This TCR derives from a human donor who donated a stem cell graft to a child with Fanconi anemia. This chain's CDR3 is CASSPRPRDTEAFF. The CDR3 coding sequence is TGCGCCAGCAGCCCGCGTCCCCGGGACACTGAAGCTTTCTTT.